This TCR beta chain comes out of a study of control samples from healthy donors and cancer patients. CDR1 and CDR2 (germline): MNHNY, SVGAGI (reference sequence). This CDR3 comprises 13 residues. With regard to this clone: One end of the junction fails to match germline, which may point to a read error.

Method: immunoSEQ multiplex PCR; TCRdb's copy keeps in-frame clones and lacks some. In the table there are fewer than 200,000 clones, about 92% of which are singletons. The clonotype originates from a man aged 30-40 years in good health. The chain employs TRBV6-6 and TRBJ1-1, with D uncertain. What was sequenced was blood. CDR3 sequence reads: CASSYGRNPEAFF. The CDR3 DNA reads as TGTGCCAGCAGTTACGGCAGGAACCCTGAAGCTTTCTTT.